This T cell receptor beta chain is drawn from a study of OX40 agonist ivuxolimab in advanced cancers. Looking at the study overall: At approximately 80% male, the cohort had a mean age of 60 years, ranging from about 20 to 90. Whole-study findings and limits: The authors did not determine the antigen specificity of the expanded peripheral T cells.

Notes on this clone: The antigen is undetermined.

Using immunoSEQ multiplex PCR, the repertoire was profiled, and TCRdb retains in-frame clones only, with some absent. The repertoire holds 65,000 to 95,000 clones, with 80% to 90% as singletons. Material: CD4+ or CD8+ T cells sorted from blood, obtained in a trial of the OX40 agonist ivuxolimab. The TCR sequence derives from an adult with an advanced solid tumor such as melanoma, head and neck, liver or kidney cancer.

In DNA form, the CDR3 reads TGTGCCAGCAGCCCCGGGACTATCTCCTACGAGCAGTACTTC. Amino acids: CASSPGTISYEQYF. The chain joins TRBV9 to TRBJ2-7, with 7 nucleotides matching TRBD2. Looked up from germline, CDR1 is SGDLS and CDR2 is YYNGEE. This CDR3 is 14 amino acids long. V was pared by 4 bases and J by 0 bases, with 4 bases of the junction left unmatched.